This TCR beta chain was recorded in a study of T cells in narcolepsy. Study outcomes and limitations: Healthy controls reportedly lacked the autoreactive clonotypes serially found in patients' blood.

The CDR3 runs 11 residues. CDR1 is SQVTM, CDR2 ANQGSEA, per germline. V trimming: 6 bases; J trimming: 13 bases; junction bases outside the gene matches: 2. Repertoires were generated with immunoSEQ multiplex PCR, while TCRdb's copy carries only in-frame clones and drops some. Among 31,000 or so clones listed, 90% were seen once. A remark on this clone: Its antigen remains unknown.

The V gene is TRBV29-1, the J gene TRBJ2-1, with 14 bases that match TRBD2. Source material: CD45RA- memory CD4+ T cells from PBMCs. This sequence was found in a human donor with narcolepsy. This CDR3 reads CSVGLAGVQFF. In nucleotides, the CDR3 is TGCAGCGTGGGACTAGCGGGGGTCCAGTTCTTC.